This entry is about one TCR beta chain. This table comes from immunoSEQ multiplex PCR, and its TCRdb copy is limited to in-frame clones, with some not included. Counted here are some 140,000 clones, roughly 90% occurring once; the ten biggest clones make up more than 5.5%. The sample comes from a study of T cell responses to AZD1222 COVID-19 vaccine. This CDR3 is 16 amino acids long. J was trimmed by 3 bases and V by 6 bases; bases with no gene match: 6. Germline CDR1 reads MNHNY; CDR2 reads SVGAGI (reference sequence). This sequence joins TRBV6-6 and TRBJ2-6; 9 bases are a match to TRBD1. The sequence came from an adult in good health. The input for sequencing was peripheral blood, taken on day 0 of AZD1222 vaccination. The CDR3 DNA is TGTGCCAGCAGCGGGACAGGGAGTCTTGGGGCCAACGTCCTGACTTTC. It is translated as CASSGTGSLGANVLTF.